This entry is about one TCR beta chain. The antigen remains unidentified. This sample was included in a study of CD8 T cells in ankylosing spondylitis. It was by quantitative 5'-RACE with molecular barcodes that TCR beta libraries were made. TCRdb passed the 5' RACE reads through MiXCR, listing each CDR3 protein once. The profile shows around 890,000 distinct CDR3 sequences, roughly 12% of them singletons. Regarding the study as a whole: Relatively scarce in peripheral blood, disease-linked clones were CD8+. Reported data indicate significant enrichment of disease-linked clones within matched ankylosing spondylitis synovial fluid. Several highly homologous variants made up a TCR beta motif, and this motif appeared characteristic of ankylosing spondylitis blood. In synovial fluid and blood from reactive arthritis, some motif variants were previously reported.

The CDR3 is made up of 15 amino acids. With V trimmed by 3 bases and J by 5 bases, 9 bases remained unmatched. Germline-derived CDR1 and CDR2 are MGHRA and YSYEKL. Sequenced: blood, either unsorted or a sorted T cell fraction (not recorded which). The TCR was taken from a male donor with ankylosing spondylitis. The gene calls are TRBV4-1 and TRBJ1-1, with TRBD1 matching 7 bases. DNA for the CDR3: TGCGCCAGCAGCCATGTAGACAGGGAAGGGACTGAAGCTTTCTTT. Its protein is CASSHVDREGTEAFF.